The sequence of this TCR beta chain was determined in a study of cytomegalovirus exposure and HLA in healthy donors. A word on this clone: Antigen unknown.

Germline V gene data show CDR1 as LNHNV and CDR2 as YYDKDF (reference sequence). Trimming removed 4 bases at V and 1 base at J, with 8 bases between. The CDR3 is 13 residues long. Findings and caveats of the study: Prior analysis indicated that the majority of TCR beta V segments exhibited productivity approximately 87% or approximately 30% of the time. No immune exposure information besides CMV serostatus was available.

With 60 Vbeta and 13 Jbeta primers, the PCR was carried out. Authors' methods: Later analysis identified approximately 88 million unique TCR beta chains, about 10 million shared. Repertoires were generated with immunoSEQ multiplex PCR, while TCRdb's copy carries only in-frame clones and drops some. V and J calls and clone size are as listed in that table; D and trimming were resolved from the DNA. The sample has about 89,000 clones; around 85% are singletons. V is TRBV15 and J is TRBJ2-7; TRBD2 is a possible D gene (6 bases). The source of this sequence is a middle-aged man in good health and CMV-seropositive. The sequencing input was PBMCs. The CDR3, as DNA: TGTGCCACCAGCATGGGGGGTTCCTACGAGCAGTACTTC. Residues: CATSMGGSYEQYF.